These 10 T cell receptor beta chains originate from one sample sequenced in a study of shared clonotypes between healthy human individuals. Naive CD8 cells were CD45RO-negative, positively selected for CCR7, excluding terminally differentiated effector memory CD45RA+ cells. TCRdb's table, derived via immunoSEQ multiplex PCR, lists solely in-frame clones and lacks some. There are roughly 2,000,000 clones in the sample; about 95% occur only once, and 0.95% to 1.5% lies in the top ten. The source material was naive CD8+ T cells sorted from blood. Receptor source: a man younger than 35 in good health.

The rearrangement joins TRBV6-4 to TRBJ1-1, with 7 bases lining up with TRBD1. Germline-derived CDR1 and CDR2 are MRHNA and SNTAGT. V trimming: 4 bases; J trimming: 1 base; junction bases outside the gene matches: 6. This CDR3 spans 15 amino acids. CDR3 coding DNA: TGTGCCAGCAGTGGGGGGAGGACAGGGAACACTGAAGCTTTCTTT. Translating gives CASSGGRTGNTEAFF.

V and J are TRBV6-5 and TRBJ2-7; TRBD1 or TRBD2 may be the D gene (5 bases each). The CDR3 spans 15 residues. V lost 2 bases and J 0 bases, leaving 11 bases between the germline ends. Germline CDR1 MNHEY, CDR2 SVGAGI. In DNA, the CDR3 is TGTGCCAGCAGTTACGGGACGGGGACCTCCTACGAGCAGTACTTC. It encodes CASSYGTGTSYEQYF.

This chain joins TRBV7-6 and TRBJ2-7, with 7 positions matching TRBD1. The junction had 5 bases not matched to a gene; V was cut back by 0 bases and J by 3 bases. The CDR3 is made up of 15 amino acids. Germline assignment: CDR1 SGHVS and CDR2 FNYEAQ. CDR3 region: CASSLAETGIYEQYF. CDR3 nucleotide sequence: TGTGCCAGCAGCTTAGCAGAGACAGGGATCTACGAGCAGTACTTC.

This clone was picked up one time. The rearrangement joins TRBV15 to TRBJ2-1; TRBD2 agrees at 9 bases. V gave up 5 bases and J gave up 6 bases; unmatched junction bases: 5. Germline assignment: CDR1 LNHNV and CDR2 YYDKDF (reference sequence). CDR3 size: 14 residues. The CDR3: CATSLGLASNEQFF. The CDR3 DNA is TGTGCCACCAGCCTGGGACTAGCTTCCAATGAGCAGTTCTTC.

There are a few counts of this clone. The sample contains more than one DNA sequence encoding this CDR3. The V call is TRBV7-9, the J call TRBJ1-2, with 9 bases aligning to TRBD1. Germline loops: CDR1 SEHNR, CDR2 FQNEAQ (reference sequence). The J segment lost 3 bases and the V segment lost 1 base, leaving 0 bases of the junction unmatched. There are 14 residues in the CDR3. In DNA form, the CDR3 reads TGTGCCAGCAGCTTAGGGACAGGGGACTATGGCTACACCTTC. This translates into CASSLGTGDYGYTF.

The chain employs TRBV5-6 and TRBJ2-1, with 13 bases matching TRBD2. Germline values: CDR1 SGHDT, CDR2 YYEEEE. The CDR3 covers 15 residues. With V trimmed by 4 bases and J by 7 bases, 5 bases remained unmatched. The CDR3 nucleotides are TGTGCCAGCAGCCCCAGGACTAGCGGGGGTAATGAGCAGTTCTTC. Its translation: CASSPRTSGGNEQFF.

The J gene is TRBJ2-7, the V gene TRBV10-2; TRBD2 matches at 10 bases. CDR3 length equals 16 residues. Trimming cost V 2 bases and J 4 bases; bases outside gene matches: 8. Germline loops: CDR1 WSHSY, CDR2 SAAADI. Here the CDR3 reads CASSEIGLAVKYEQYF. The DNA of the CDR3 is TGCGCCAGCAGTGAGATTGGACTAGCGGTAAAGTACGAGCAGTACTTC.

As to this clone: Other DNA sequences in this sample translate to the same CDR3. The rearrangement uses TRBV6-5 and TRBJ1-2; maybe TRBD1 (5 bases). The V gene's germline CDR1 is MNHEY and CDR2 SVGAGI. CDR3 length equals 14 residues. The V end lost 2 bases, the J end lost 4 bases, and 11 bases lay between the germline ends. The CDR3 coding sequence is TGTGCCAGCAGTTACGGTGGGGGGGGCTATGGCTACACCTTC. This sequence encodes CASSYGGGGYGYTF.

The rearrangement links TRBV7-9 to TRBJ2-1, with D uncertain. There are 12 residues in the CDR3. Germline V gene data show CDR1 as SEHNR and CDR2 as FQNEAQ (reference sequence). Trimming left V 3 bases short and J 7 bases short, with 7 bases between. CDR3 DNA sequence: TGTGCCAGCAGCTTCTCGCAGAATGAGCAGTTCTTC. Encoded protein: CASSFSQNEQFF.

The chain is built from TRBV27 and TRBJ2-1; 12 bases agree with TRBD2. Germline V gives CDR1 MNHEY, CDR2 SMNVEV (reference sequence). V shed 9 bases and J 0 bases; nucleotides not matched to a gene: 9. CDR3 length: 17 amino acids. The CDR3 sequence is CASGGLAGGLSYNEQFF. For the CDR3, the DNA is TGTGCCAGTGGGGGACTAGCGGGCGGCCTCTCCTACAATGAGCAGTTCTTC.